The 14 T cell receptor beta chains given below trace back to one sample, sequenced in a study of blood T cell repertoires in COVID-19. Generated by immunoSEQ multiplex PCR, the TCRdb table keeps only in-frame clones and is missing some. The data hold roughly 390,000 clones, with 85% observed a single time. Sequencing input: peripheral blood. Receptors originate from a woman aged 18-35 years with acute or convalescent COVID-19.

The gene calls are TRBV9 and TRBJ2-2, with a weak D call TRBD1 (6 bases). The CDR3 extends over 15 amino acids. V lost 0 bases and J 3 bases, leaving 9 bases between the germline ends. Germline assignment: CDR1 SGDLS and CDR2 YYNGEE. The CDR3 protein is CASSVEAGDTGELFF. CDR3 DNA sequence: TGTGCCAGCAGCGTAGAGGCAGGGGACACCGGGGAGCTGTTTTTT. The full variable domain, rest sourced from reference TRBV9 and TRBJ2-2, is DSGVTQTPKHLITATGQRVTLRCSPRSGDLSVYWYQQSLDQGLQFLIQYYNGEERAKGNILERFSAQQFPDLHSELNLSSLELGDSALYFCASSVEAGDTGELFFGEGSRLTVL.

This sequence joins TRBV3-1 (or the pseudogene TRBV3-2) and TRBJ1-2, with a tentative D call TRBD1 (5 bases). V dropped 2 bases and J dropped 8 bases, with 18 bases sitting between them. Per germline, CDR1 LGHDT and CDR2 YNNKEL (reference sequence). The CDR3 has 15 residues. DNA of the CDR3: TGTGCCAGCAGCCAAAGAGCAGGGCTTAATGGCGGCTACACCTTC. It specifies CASSQRAGLNGGYTF.

The rearrangement uses TRBV10-2 and TRBJ2-2, with D possibly matching TRBD2 (6 bases). CDR3 length: 16 residues. Germline V gene data show CDR1 as WSHSY and CDR2 as SAAADI. The ends were cut back, 8 bases at V and 6 bases at J, with 22 bases in the middle. The CDR3 sequence is CASRTFRGLRAGELFF. CDR3 in DNA: TGCGCCAGCCGAACTTTCCGGGGGTTGAGGGCCGGGGAGCTGTTTTTT.

The sample holds one count of this clone. V usage is TRBV5-1 and J usage is TRBJ1-6; 7 bases line up with TRBD1. The CDR3 is 18 residues long. Germline CDR1 SGHRS, CDR2 YFSETQ. V dropped 3 bases and J dropped 0; count of bases not matched to a gene: 9. The CDR3 protein is CASSYRTGPSSYNSPLHF. CDR3 sequence (DNA): TGCGCCAGCAGCTATCGGACAGGTCCTAGCTCCTATAATTCACCCCTCCACTTT.

The J gene is TRBJ2-1, the V gene TRBV7-3; tentatively, D is TRBD2 (5 bases). The CDR3 length is 15 residues. Trimming cost V 5 bases and J 0 bases, with 11 bases left between them. Germline CDR1 is SGHTA and CDR2 is FQGTGA. Written as DNA, the CDR3 is TGTGCCAGCAGCCAAACTAGTCACTCCTACAATGAGCAGTTCTTC. As protein: CASSQTSHSYNEQFF.

The J gene is TRBJ1-1, the V gene TRBV12-3 or TRBV12-4; D unresolved. This CDR3 spans 13 amino acids. Trimming cost V 6 bases and J 1 base, with 9 bases left between them. The CDR3 DNA is TGTGCCAGCAGCCAATACAGGAACACTGAAGCTTTCTTT. This translates into CASSQYRNTEAFF.

The rearrangement uses TRBV7-3 and TRBJ2-5; 11 bases fit TRBD2. The CDR3 is 15 residues long. J lost 4 bases, V lost 4 bases, and 5 bases had no gene match. Germline V lookup: CDR1 SGHTA, CDR2 FQGTGA. For the CDR3, the DNA is TGTGCCAGCAGCTCGACCGGGACTAGCGGAGAGACCCAGTACTTC. It encodes CASSSTGTSGETQYF.

This clone was seen only once. The J gene is TRBJ2-1, the V gene TRBV5-5, with D possibly being TRBD2 (5 bases). The CDR3 runs to 12 residues. Germline V gives CDR1 SGHKS, CDR2 YYEKEE (reference sequence). Trimming cost V 0 bases and J 8 bases, with 6 bases left between them. The CDR3 reads CASSLAGYEQFF. The CDR3, as DNA: TGTGCCAGCAGCTTGGCGGGGTATGAGCAGTTCTTC. Combining the CDR3 with reference TRBV5-5 and TRBJ2-1 gives the whole variable domain DAGVTQSPTHLIKTRGQQVTLRCSPISGHKSVSWYQQVLGQGPQFIFQYYEKEERGRGNFPDRFSARQFPNYSSELNVNALLLGDSALYLCASSLAGYEQFFGPGTRLTVL.

The chain carries TRBV2 and TRBJ2-7, with 15 bases that match TRBD2. Germline V lookup: CDR1 SNHLY, CDR2 FYNNEI. CDR3 length: 15 amino acids. With 6 bases clipped from V and 2 bases from J, the junction kept 2 bases outside the gene matches. CDR3 amino acids: CASRGTSGRTYEQYF. Written as DNA, the CDR3 is TGTGCCAGCAGGGGGACTAGCGGGAGGACCTACGAGCAGTACTTC.

The CDR3 is CSACQDGGTEAFF. The CDR3 region has the DNA TGCAGCGCCTGCCAAGATGGGGGGACTGAAGCTTTCTTT. The genes are TRBV29-1 and TRBJ1-1; D might be TRBD1 (5 bases). CDR1 and CDR2 from the germline V gene are SQVTM and ANQGSEA. The CDR3 loop spans 13 amino acids. V dropped 7 bases and J dropped 5 bases, with 17 bases sitting between them.

This chain uses TRBV5-1 with TRBJ2-1, with 8 bases lining up with TRBD2. The CDR3 covers 14 residues. Trimming took 4 bases from V and 6 from J; bases not matched to a gene: 6. CDR1 and CDR2 (germline): SGHRS, YFSETQ. CDR3 sequence: CASSLLTSGNEQFF. The CDR3 nucleotides read TGCGCCAGCAGCCTGCTTACTAGCGGCAATGAGCAGTTCTTC.

The chain joins TRBV6-5 to TRBJ2-3; D might be TRBD2 (6 bases). Between the trimmed V and J ends, which lost 8 bases and 0 bases, there was a span of 12 bases. The CDR3 is 14 amino acids. Germline V gene lookup returns CDR1 MNHEY and CDR2 SVGAGI. The CDR3 sequence: CASRAGPSTDTQYF. CDR3 nucleotide sequence: TGTGCCAGCCGGGCGGGGCCTAGCACAGATACGCAGTATTTT.

V is TRBV6-2 or TRBV6-3 and J is TRBJ2-7, with TRBD2 as a possible D gene (6 bases). Trimming stripped 5 bases from V and 0 bases from J, with 11 bases between. Per germline, CDR1 MNHEY and CDR2 SVGEGT. This CDR3 is built from 14 residues. The CDR3 spells CASSRDSSSYEQYF. As DNA, the CDR3 is TGTGCCAGCAGTAGGGACTCGAGCTCCTACGAGCAGTACTTC.

This sequence joins TRBV7-9 and TRBJ1-1, with D hard to call. The ends were cut back, 2 bases at V and 5 bases at J, with 6 bases in the middle. In germline, CDR1 is SEHNR, CDR2 FQNEAQ (reference sequence). The CDR3 consists of 12 residues. The CDR3 loop reads CASSLTETEAFF. The CDR3 region has the DNA TGTGCCAGCAGCTTAACAGAAACTGAAGCTTTCTTT.